This TCR beta chain was captured in a study of shared clonotypes between healthy human individuals (dated by TCRdb to about 2020). About the study as a whole: Two women and a few men aged 18 to 49 years were included in the cohort. For each donor, CD4 naive and CD4 memory were each run on three plates, CD8 naive on two plates, and CD8 memory on one plate. To estimate repertoire size and how much clonotype sharing occurs between individuals, the study deeply sequenced the blood TCR repertoires of about five healthy adults. Libraries were prepared and TCR repertoires were sequenced by different laboratories using diverse techniques, in order to increase sequencing depth and limit assay-specific biases. Between about 0.8 and 9.5 billion PBMCs per donor were obtained by leukapheresis. Paper-wide results and their limitations: Even with the large sequencing depth, rarefaction of the sorted-subset datasets indicated that sequencing was incomplete. Larger estimated clonotype richness was generally found for naive subsets than for memory subsets. The genetic and exposure-history diversity represented was limited by the small number of donors. Pairwise subsampling indicated that sequencing depth was expected to affect the degree of clonotype sharing among donors. Sampling was restricted to blood, and TCR repertoires in tissue are likely to differ from TCR repertoires in blood. Compared with non-shared clonotypes, clonotypes shared by all four sorted-subset donors had higher generation probabilities. About 5% of naive CD4, 3% to 4% of naive CD8, approximately 2.2% of memory CD4, and 0.35% to 0.4% of memory CD8 clonotypes were shared across a few donors.

Using the deep immunoSEQ assay, TCR CDR3 regions were amplified from genomic DNA by multiplex PCR. Extracted genomic DNA from each cell subset was spread evenly across all wells of several immunoSEQ 96-well plates, with each plate serving as a replicate. For sorted subsets, roughly 200 ng genomic DNA, equal to about 30,000 T cell genomes, was loaded into each replicate PCR. Purified libraries were quantified with a Qubit 3.0 fluorometer, sized on a Bioanalyzer 2100, and re-quantified with the KAPA Library Quantification kit. Each immunoSEQ 96-well plate was sequenced on its own single-read 150-cycle Illumina NextSeq 550 flow cell. The original pipeline was this. Because the immunoSEQ output held only junctional sequences and lacked quality scores, the filtering could not match the filtering applied to full-length reads. To assign V/J genes and CDR3, sequences were annotated using PyIR, a Python wrapper for IgBLAST v1.9, with IMGT germline references. Any read was removed if the V/J assignment was weak (E-value above 1e-6), the CDR3 was missing, or the read contained stop codons, out-of-frame junctions, or ambiguous translated residues. V3J clonotypes were defined as sequences sharing the same inferred V gene, J gene, and CDR3 amino acid sequence. Percentage overlap between repertoires was calculated by dividing the number of shared unique clonotypes by the size of the smaller repertoire. Richness of each repertoire was evaluated using RTK rarefaction, the Chao1 estimator, and Recon v2.1 estimates of unobserved clonotypes. Generation probabilities for all TCRbeta clonotypes obtained by the gDNA method from a handful of donors were computed using OLGA. TCRdb stores this immuneACCESS table with in-frame sequences only. Part of the clones is absent; in the studies checked, under half of the shortfall reflects unresolved V genes, and no reason is known for the rest. That table furnishes V, J and clone size, whereas the DNA furnished D and trimming. A total of roughly 1,000,000 clones appear in this sample, approximately 80% of them only once. Of the sample, roughly 0.57% is held by the ten largest clones.

About this clone itself: Its recognized antigen is unknown. No clone much larger than this one lies a single base away; base qualities are absent.

The donors were healthy, HIV-negative adults who had no recently reported acute infections or vaccinations. Every donor was a Caucasian adult residing in Nashville, Tennessee, USA. CD4+ T cells were enriched by magnetic negative selection; naive cells were then positively selected on CD45RA, and the negative fraction formed the memory subset. After blood collection by leukapheresis, PBMCs were isolated using Ficoll-Histopaque density gradient centrifugation and then cryopreserved in the vapor phase of liquid nitrogen. Analytical flow cytometry was used to check the purity and quantity of every magnetically sorted T cell population. Genomic DNA was isolated from every sorted fraction and measured by UV absorbance on a Nanodrop 2000c. The CDR3 has 14 amino acids, counting the end cysteine and phenylalanine. Here the CDR3 DNA is all that survives: 42 bases in frame from base 1. Between the V and J ends, shortened by 5 bases and 0 bases respectively, the junction contains 10 bases. As encoded in the germline V gene, CDR1 is KGHSH while CDR2 is LQKENI.

The rearranged segments are TRBV18 and TRBJ1-1; a weak D assignment points to TRBD1 (6 bases agree). The sequence was collected from a man between 18 and 29 years old in good health. Some clones in this sample may be carry-over from other donors' samples. The specimen sequenced was memory CD4+ T cells from PBMCs. The intended sense of this specimen's cell subset or site label: CD45RA-negative fraction. The CDR3 region: CASSRTVMNTEAFF. The sequence in DNA is TGTGCCAGCTCAAGGACAGTGATGAACACTGAAGCTTTCTTT.